Shown below are 21 T cell receptor beta chains from a single sample sequenced in a study of neoadjuvant nivolumab and ipilimumab in lung cancer. Profiled with immunoSEQ multiplex PCR; TCRdb holds only in-frame clones, not every one. Of about 20,000 clones in the sample, less than 85% were seen once. Sequenced here: tumor tissue, sampled after neoadjuvant nivolumab, alone or with ipilimumab, at or shortly before surgery. These receptors all come from an adult with non-small cell lung cancer.

V usage is TRBV5-4 and J usage is TRBJ2-3, with 13 bases aligning to TRBD2. V dropped 3 bases and J dropped 1; count of bases not matched to a gene: 2. Germline V CDR1 and CDR2: SGHNT, YYREEE (reference sequence). There are 16 residues in the CDR3. CDR3 DNA: TGTGCCAGCAGCTCAGGGACTAGCGGGGGCACAGATACGCAGTATTTT. Its protein is CASSSGTSGGTDTQYF.

The chain links TRBV12-5 to TRBJ2-2; the match to TRBD1 covers 10 bases. The germline V gene encodes CDR1 LGHNT and CDR2 FRNRAP. After removal of 4 bases from V and 4 bases from J, the junction contained 12 bases not matched to a gene. This CDR3 has 18 residues. The CDR3 DNA follows: TGTGCTAGTGGTTCTTCTTTCGGGACAGGGGTCCCCACCGGGGAGCTGTTTTTT. It translates to CASGSSFGTGVPTGELFF.

The chain recombines TRBV7-8 with TRBJ2-7; weak D call: TRBD2 (6 bases). The ends were cut back, 5 bases at V and 4 bases at J, with 15 bases in the middle. From germline, CDR1 is SGHVS and CDR2 FQNEAQ. There are 14 residues in the CDR3. The CDR3 coding sequence is TGTGCCAGCAGCGCGGGCGGGGCCCTTTACGAGCAGTACTTC. Amino acid sequence: CASSAGGALYEQYF.

The J gene is TRBJ2-5, the V gene TRBV7-9; 8 bases match TRBD2. Germline trimming cut 1 base from V and 3 bases from J; bases unmatched to any gene: 4. The CDR3 is made up of 15 amino acids. Germline lookup yields CDR1 SEHNR and CDR2 FQNEAQ (reference sequence). CDR3: CASSLGRGAEETQYF. The CDR3, as DNA: TGTGCCAGCAGCTTAGGGCGGGGGGCGGAAGAGACCCAGTACTTC.

This clone was seen a few times. In DNA form, the CDR3 reads TGTGCCAGCAGTGAAGTTGGCGACACCGGGGAGCTGTTTTTT. Translation: CASSEVGDTGELFF. This chain joins TRBV6-1 and TRBJ2-2; D is ambiguous. The V and J ends lost 1 base and 3 bases respectively, with 6 bases between them. The CDR3 contains 14 residues. CDR1 is MNHNS, CDR2 SASEGT, per germline.

The genes are TRBV7-3 and TRBJ2-1, with TRBD2 identical over 10 bases. This CDR3 is built from 14 residues. Looked up from germline, CDR1 is SGHTA and CDR2 is FQGTGA. V shed 0 bases, J shed 7 bases, and the junction held 0 bases outside the gene matches. The DNA for the CDR3 is TGTGCCAGCAGCTTAACAGCGGGGGGGAATGAGCAGTTCTTC. This encodes CASSLTAGGNEQFF. Filled out from reference TRBV7-3 and TRBJ2-1, the complete variable domain reads GAGVSQTPSNKVTEKGKYVELRCDPISGHTALYWYRQSLGQGPEFLIYFQGTGAADDSGLPNDRFFAVRPEGSVSTLKIQRTERGDSAVYLCASSLTAGGNEQFFGPGTRLTVL.

The genes are TRBV5-1 and TRBJ2-2; D perhaps matches TRBD1 (6 bases). V was pared by 2 bases and J by 0 bases, with 8 bases between. This CDR3 is built from 15 residues. Germline-derived CDR1 and CDR2 are SGHRS and YFSETQ. In DNA, the CDR3 is TGCGCCAGCAGCTTTTCAGGGGCGAACACCGGGGAGCTGTTTTTT. This gives the protein CASSFSGANTGELFF.

The chain employs TRBV27 and TRBJ2-1; D uncertain. The CDR3 has 14 residues. V was shortened by 1 base and J by 7 bases, with 11 bases between the two germline ends. Per the germline V gene, CDR1 is MNHEY and CDR2 is SMNVEV (reference sequence). The CDR3 DNA is TGTGCCAGCAGTTTATATGGTGGACGGAATGAGCAGTTCTTC. This gives the protein CASSLYGGRNEQFF.

The chain has TRBV30 and TRBJ2-3; 9 bases align to TRBD2. Germline CDR1 and CDR2: GTSNPN and SVGIG (reference sequence). The V gene end was trimmed by 2 bases and the J gene end by 7 bases; junction bases not matched to a gene: 10. There are 15 residues in the CDR3. CDR3 residues: CAWSRAAGGLHTQYF. The CDR3 DNA sequence: TGTGCCTGGAGTCGGGCGGCGGGGGGGCTACATACGCAGTATTTT. Together with reference TRBV30 and TRBJ2-3, the CDR3 gives the full variable domain: SQTIHQWPATLVQPVGSPLSLECTVEGTSNPNLYWYRQAAGRGLQLLFYSVGIGQISSEVPQNLSASRPQDRQFILSSKKLLLSDSGFYLCAWSRAAGGLHTQYFGPGTRLTVL.

This chain links TRBV6-5 with TRBJ1-6, with unresolved D. The CDR3 is 12 residues long. The germline V gene encodes CDR1 MNHEY and CDR2 SVGAGI. V lost 4 bases to trimming and J lost 16 bases, with 14 bases between them. CDR3 residues: CASSSVLKELHF. As DNA, the CDR3 is TGTGCCAGCAGTTCCGTTTTGAAGGAGCTCCACTTT.

This clone has a handful of counts. V usage is TRBV4-3 and J usage is TRBJ1-2, with D possibly being TRBD1 (5 bases). The ends were cut back, 1 base at V and 8 bases at J, with 14 bases in the middle. Germline loops: CDR1 LGHNA, CDR2 YSLEER. The CDR3 is 14 residues long. The CDR3 DNA is TGCGCCAGCAGCCAAGGAATTGGGGCAGGGGGCTACACCTTC. Translation gives CASSQGIGAGGYTF.

The chain couples TRBV18 to TRBJ2-3; possibly TRBD1 for D (6 bases). The CDR3 contains 17 residues. CDR1 is KGHSH, CDR2 LQKENI, per germline. The ends were cut back, 1 base at V and 2 bases at J, with 16 bases in the middle. CDR3 region: CASSPLGHIAPTDTQYF. The CDR3 bases are TGTGCCAGCTCACCACTGGGACACATAGCACCCACAGATACGCAGTATTTT.

This sequence joins TRBV2 and TRBJ1-1, with 8 nucleotides matching TRBD1. The V gene end was trimmed by 5 bases and the J gene end by 6 bases; junction bases not matched to a gene: 11. This CDR3 is built from 15 residues. Germline V gives CDR1 SNHLY, CDR2 FYNNEI. The CDR3 reads CASSTKPTGEAEAFF. Here the CDR3 DNA reads TGTGCCAGCAGTACGAAACCGACAGGGGAAGCTGAAGCTTTCTTT.

This chain uses TRBV6-1 with TRBJ1-6; perhaps TRBD1 as D (5 bases). Germline values: CDR1 MNHNS, CDR2 SASEGT. V lost 8 bases and J 6 bases, leaving 8 bases between the germline ends. This CDR3 has 12 residues. The CDR3 coding sequence is TGTGCCAGCTACGACAGTAATTCACCCCTCCACTTT. It translates to CASYDSNSPLHF.

The chain combines TRBV5-1 with TRBJ2-3; 10 bases line up with TRBD1. The CDR3 consists of 15 residues. Germline loops: CDR1 SGHRS, CDR2 YFSETQ. V trimming: 4 bases; J trimming: 6 bases; junction bases outside the gene matches: 8. The CDR3 protein is CASSQGDRGADTQYF. CDR3 DNA: TGCGCCAGCAGCCAAGGGGACAGGGGTGCGGATACGCAGTATTTT.

This chain uses TRBV5-1 with TRBJ2-7, with a tentative D call TRBD2 (5 bases). With 4 bases removed from V and 6 bases from J, the gap between germline ends came to 11 bases. The CDR3 totals 12 residues. Germline V gives CDR1 SGHRS, CDR2 YFSETQ. CDR3 loop: CASSLEGVEQYF. The DNA for the CDR3 is TGCGCCAGCAGCCTAGAGGGTGTCGAGCAGTACTTC.

The chain uses TRBV18 and TRBJ1-2, with D uncertain. Germline CDR1 is KGHSH and CDR2 is LQKENI. The V gene lost 1 base and the J gene lost 8 bases, with 11 bases spanning the gap. The CDR3 length is 13 residues. CDR3 in DNA: TGTGCCAGCTCACCACAATCGGGGAACGGCTACACCTTC. Amino acid sequence: CASSPQSGNGYTF. Drawing the rest from reference TRBV18 and TRBJ1-2, the complete variable domain is NAGVMQNPRHLVRRRGQEARLRCSPMKGHSHVYWYRQLPEEGLKFMVYLQKENIIDESGMPKERFSAEFPKEGPSILRIQQVVRGDSAAYFCASSPQSGNGYTFGSGTRLTVV.

The genes are TRBV5-4 and TRBJ1-2, with TRBD1 matching over 9 bases. CDR1 SGHNT and CDR2 YYREEE come from the germline V gene (reference sequence). This CDR3 region has 16 residues. V shed 4 bases and J 5 bases; nucleotides not matched to a gene: 12. The CDR3 region is CASSPPGGQGGYGYTF. The CDR3 region has the DNA TGTGCCAGCAGCCCCCCCGGGGGACAGGGAGGATATGGCTACACCTTC.

The rearrangement joins TRBV2 to TRBJ2-3; 11 bases map to TRBD2. CDR1 SNHLY and CDR2 FYNNEI come from the germline V gene. The junction had 10 bases not matched to a gene; V was cut back by 8 bases and J by 0 bases. The length of the CDR3 is 17 residues. CDR3 in DNA: TGTGCCAGCCTGCTAGCGGGGGGACTAGCTAGCACAGATACGCAGTATTTT. It is translated as CASLLAGGLASTDTQYF.

The chain combines TRBV7-9 with TRBJ1-5; the D is unclear. The germline CDR1 and CDR2 sequences are SEHNR and FQNEAQ (reference sequence). The CDR3 consists of 14 residues. V was pared by 0 bases and J by 1 base, with 4 bases between. CDR3 nucleotides: TGTGCCAGCAGCTTAGCCGGGAGCAATCAGCCCCAGCATTTT. It specifies CASSLAGSNQPQHF. The entire variable domain, with the rest obtained from reference TRBV7-9 and TRBJ1-5, is as follows: DTGVSQNPRHKITKRGQNVTFRCDPISEHNRLYWYRQTLGQGPEFLTYFQNEAQLEKSRLLSDRFSAERPKGSFSTLEIQRTEQGDSAMYLCASSLAGSNQPQHFGDGTRLSIL.

The CDR3 here is CASSVAWTPDTQYF. DNA of the CDR3: TGTGCCAGCAGCGTAGCGTGGACACCAGATACGCAGTATTTT. The chain recombines TRBV9 with TRBJ2-3, with D possibly TRBD1 on 5 matching bases. CDR3 length: 14 residues. Trimming removed 0 bases at V and 4 bases at J, with 9 bases between. Germline V CDR1 and CDR2: SGDLS, YYNGEE. Variable domain in full (rest from reference TRBV9 and TRBJ2-3): DSGVTQTPKHLITATGQRVTLRCSPRSGDLSVYWYQQSLDQGLQFLIQYYNGEERAKGNILERFSAQQFPDLHSELNLSSLELGDSALYFCASSVAWTPDTQYFGPGTRLTVL.